The T cell receptor beta chain described here comes from a study of shared clonotypes between healthy human individuals. CDR1 and CDR2 from the germline V gene are MDHEN and SYDVKM. Losses at the gene ends were 5 bases for V and 5 bases for J; bases not matched to a gene: 11. This CDR3 comprises 15 residues. Libraries were prepared by immunoSEQ multiplex PCR; TCRdb keeps only in-frame clonotypes and omits some of them. The sample contains 2 million to 2.5 million clones, roughly 90% of which appear only once. V usage is TRBV28 and J usage is TRBJ2-5; 7 nucleotides align to TRBD1. This receptor was obtained from a man aged 18 to 29 in good health. Some clones in this sample may be carry-over from other donors' samples. Material: naive CD4+ T cells from PBMCs. The subset is: CD45RA+ positively selected. The CDR3 DNA is TGTGCCAGCAGTCAGAAACAGGGGCGGGTGGAGACCCAGTACTTC. Amino acid sequence: CASSQKQGRVETQYF.